A single T cell receptor (beta chain) is shown here with its context. Assay used: immunoSEQ multiplex PCR; TCRdb lists only in-frame clones, some missing. In the table there are some 41,000 clones, roughly 90% of which are singletons. This sample was taken from a study of T cell changes during pregnancy in multiple sclerosis. Germline V CDR1 and CDR2: SEHNR, FQNEAQ (reference sequence). The CDR3 loop spans 15 amino acids. The V and J ends lost 1 base and 4 bases respectively, with 10 bases between them. Sequencing used PBMCs (not recorded whether the cells were cultured). This receptor was obtained from a female donor with multiple sclerosis, enrolled in a pregnancy study. This rearrangement joins TRBV7-9 to TRBJ2-2, with D possibly being TRBD2 (6 bases). The CDR3 DNA reads TGTGCCAGCAGCTTAGGGCGGGACGGCACCGGGGAGCTGTTTTTT. It encodes CASSLGRDGTGELFF.